Listed below are T cell receptor beta chains from one sample, sequenced in a study of CD8 T cells in ankylosing spondylitis. TCRdb re-derived calls from the 5' RACE reads in MiXCR, one entry per CDR3 protein. Of about 250,000 distinct CDR3 sequences listed, 32% are singletons. Sequencing was carried out using blood, either unsorted or a sorted T cell fraction (not recorded which). Receptors originate from a male donor with ankylosing spondylitis or in good health (not recorded which). The CDR3 runs from the conserved cysteine through the conserved F or W. The D gene is left open where the match is weak. Clone size is stated in some rows and not others, as once, few, many or a class when expanded.

d_gene	len	abundance	v_gene	j_gene	CDR3nt	CDR3aa
NA	15	NA	TRBV3-1	TRBJ1-1	TGTGCCAGCAGCCAAGGGGGAAAGGCCAACACTGAAGCTTTCTTT	CASSQGGKANTEAFF
NA	15	few	TRBV20-1	TRBJ1-5	TGCAGTGCTAAAATATCTGGATCCAGCAATCAGCCCCAGCATTTT	CSAKISGSSNQPQHF
NA	13	NA	TRBV12-3/TRBV12-4	TRBJ2-3	TGTGCCAGCAGTCCACCGGGACTCCATACGCAGTATTTT	CASSPPGLHTQYF
NA	12	NA	TRBV27	TRBJ2-2	TGTGCCAGCAGTTTCCTCGCCGGGGAGCTGTTTTTT	CASSFLAGELFF
TRBD1	12	NA	TRBV6-6	TRBJ2-1	TGTGCCACCAGGGACAGATGGAGTGAGCAGTTCTTC	CATRDRWSEQFF
TRBD1	15	NA	TRBV11-2	TRBJ2-3	TGTGCCAGCAGCTTTGGGGACAGGGGCACAGATACGCAGTATTTT	CASSFGDRGTDTQYF
NA	12	few	TRBV29-1	TRBJ2-7	TGCAGCGTCCGCAGGGACGCCTACGAGCAGTACTTC	CSVRRDAYEQYF
NA	15	NA	TRBV5-6	TRBJ2-1	TGTGCCAGCAGCAGGGCTAGATACTCCTACAATGAGCAGTTCTTC	CASSRARYSYNEQFF
NA	12	NA	TRBV12-3/TRBV12-4	TRBJ1-5	TGTGCCAGCCGCTGGAGCAATCAGCCCCAGCATTTT	CASRWSNQPQHF
NA	14	many	TRBV4-2	TRBJ2-7	TGTGCCAGCAGCCAAGAGAGCGGGTGGGACGAGCAGTACTTC	CASSQESGWDEQYF
NA	14	few	TRBV20-1	TRBJ2-3	TGCAGTGCTTCAGGGGATTCCCTCACAGATACGCAGTATTTT	CSASGDSLTDTQYF
TRBD1	15	few	TRBV10-2	TRBJ1-2	TGCGCCAGCAGTGAGACGAGACAGGGGAACTATGGCTACACCTTC	CASSETRQGNYGYTF
NA	14	NA	TRBV5-1	TRBJ2-5	TGCGCCAGCAGCAGGACGCAGGGGTTGCAGACCCAGTACTTC	CASSRTQGLQTQYF
NA	13	few	TRBV12-3/TRBV12-4	TRBJ2-7	TGTGCCAGCAGTTTTACAGGCCCGGGCGAGCAGTACTTC	CASSFTGPGEQYF
TRBD2	18	NA	TRBV27	TRBJ2-3	TGTGCCAGCAGTTTCGGACCGGGTCAAGCGGGGGTCACAGATACGCAGTATTTT	CASSFGPGQAGVTDTQYF
TRBD2	18	few	TRBV7-7	TRBJ2-7	TGTGCTAGCAGCCCCAAGACTAGCGGGGGGAAGGGGACCTACGAGCAGTACTTC	CASSPKTSGGKGTYEQYF
NA	12	NA	TRBV5-1	TRBJ1-1	TGCGCCAGCAGCTTGGAAGGGGCGGGGGCTTTCTTT	CASSLEGAGAFF